This TCR beta chain was observed in a study of technical replicates of blood from a few donors. TCRdb's copy holds only in-frame clones and misses some; the assay was immunoSEQ multiplex PCR. Among 85,000 to 90,000 clones listed, just under 95% were seen once. Specimen: T cells isolated from PBMCs. The sequence was collected from a human donor in good health.

The CDR3 coding sequence is TGCAGCGTGGACCTCGGGACAGGCGTGGAGACCCAGTACTTC. This gives the protein CSVDLGTGVETQYF. The chain recombines TRBV29-1 with TRBJ2-5, with 8 bases matching TRBD1. The V gene end was trimmed by 6 bases and the J gene end by 5 bases; junction bases not matched to a gene: 11. There are 14 residues in the CDR3. The germline CDR1 and CDR2 sequences are SQVTM and ANQGSEA.